The rows below give T cell receptor beta chains drawn from one sample of a study of Ad26.COV2.S vaccination and SARS-CoV-2 variants. Data came from immunoSEQ multiplex PCR; TCRdb stores just in-frame clones and leaves some out. The table shows around 94,000 clones, with around 80% occurring only once. Sequences were derived from peripheral blood, sampled after recovery from COVID-19. These receptors were taken from a human donor who had recovered from COVID-19. Each CDR3 is given without its conserved first and last residue. Where a row states a size, it is once, few, many or the class of an expanded clone; other rows omit it.

size,length,V,CDR3
few,11,TRBV2,ASVSGSKETQY
-,13,TRBV11-2,ASSLDGQGTGELF
-,12,TRBV13,ASSRRTDQETQY
-,13,TRBV2,ASSGQRGGSGELF
few,12,TRBV19,ASTNTGFNEKLF
once,12,TRBV5-4,ASSLAWGAGELF
-,13,TRBV6-5,ASSKSQGEVEKLF
-,11,TRBV6-2/TRBV6-3,ASSQTGRETQY
-,13,TRBV13,ASSLAVTRSEKLF
-,11,TRBV10-3,AISTGGLDEQF
once,13,TRBV14,ASSQAVAGTGELF
-,13,TRBV6-5,ASSSPGERNSPLH
-,10,TRBV27,ASSFYRNEQF
-,14,TRBV7-6,ASSFGVGADNSPLH
-,11,TRBV5-1,ASSYGGEETQY
once,13,TRBV4-2,ASSQARTGLGGQY
-,13,TRBV5-1,ASSSLTGRNTEAF
-,14,TRBV24-1,ATSDRRGLVTGELF
-,12,TRBV2,ASAGGGFQEKLF
-,12,TRBV4-2,ASSQVLGPVTQY
-,11,TRBV5-1,ASSWDRGIGYT
-,12,TRBV2,ASSVPTGNTEAF
-,11,TRBV12-3/TRBV12-4,ATGTGGNQPQH
-,13,TRBV3-1/TRBV3-2,ASSLRVGLWETQY
once,11,TRBV19,ASSISLQSEQY
-,13,TRBV5-1,ASSLAPESTDTQY
-,11,TRBV12-5,ASGFGQFYGYT
-,14,TRBV5-1,ASSLGESSYNSPLH
-,13,TRBV30,AWSTVGGPVGTQY
once,14,TRBV18,ASSPTGQGAYQPQH
-,14,TRBV7-9,ASSLGVGGSTDTQY
-,11,TRBV6-2/TRBV6-3,ASSYGGGQPQH
once,13,TRBV2,ASSLGQGAAQPQH
few,12,TRBV5-1,ATATRGLSGELF
-,13,TRBV6-1,ASSSQGTLNYGYT
-,14,TRBV10-3,AIRPGTGRGGETQY
-,13,TRBV28,ASSRVPRSGNTIY
-,11,TRBV11-2,ASSATGDTEAF
-,12,TRBV5-1,ASSTDRGLGEQY
-,12,TRBV30,AWKVEDFSYEQY
-,12,TRBV5-4,ASSLVQGAGGYT
-,12,TRBV10-2,ASRPGTRPGELF
-,12,TRBV6-2/TRBV6-3,ASSYPVRDYEQY
-,12,TRBV5-1,ASSLATQHNEQF
-,11,TRBV20-1,SASGQEGEKLF
-,13,TRBV2,ASSEDRTGGQPQH
once,11,TRBV6-5,ASSSPGADTQY